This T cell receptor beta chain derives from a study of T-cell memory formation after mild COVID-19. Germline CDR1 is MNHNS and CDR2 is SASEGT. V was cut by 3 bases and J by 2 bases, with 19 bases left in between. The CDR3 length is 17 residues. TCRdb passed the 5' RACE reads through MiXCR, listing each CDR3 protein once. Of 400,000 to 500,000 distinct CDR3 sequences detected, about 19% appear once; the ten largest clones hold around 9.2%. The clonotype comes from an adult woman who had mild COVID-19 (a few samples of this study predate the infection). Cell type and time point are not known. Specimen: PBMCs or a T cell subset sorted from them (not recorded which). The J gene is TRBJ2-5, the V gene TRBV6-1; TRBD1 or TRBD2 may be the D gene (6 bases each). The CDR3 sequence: CASSDVSGAQGQETQYF. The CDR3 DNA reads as TGTGCCAGCAGTGACGTTTCGGGGGCTCAGGGGCAAGAGACCCAGTACTTC.